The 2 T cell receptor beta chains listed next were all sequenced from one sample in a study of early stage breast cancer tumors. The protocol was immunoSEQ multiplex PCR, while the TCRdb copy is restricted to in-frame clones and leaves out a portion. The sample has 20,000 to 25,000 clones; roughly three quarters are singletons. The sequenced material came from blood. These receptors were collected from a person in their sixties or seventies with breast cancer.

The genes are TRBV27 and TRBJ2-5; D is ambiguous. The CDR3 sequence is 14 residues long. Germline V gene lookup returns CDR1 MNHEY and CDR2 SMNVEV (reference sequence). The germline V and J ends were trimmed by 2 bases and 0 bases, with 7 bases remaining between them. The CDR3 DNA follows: TGTGCCAGCAGTTTAGTCAGCCACCAAGAGACCCAGTACTTC. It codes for CASSLVSHQETQYF.

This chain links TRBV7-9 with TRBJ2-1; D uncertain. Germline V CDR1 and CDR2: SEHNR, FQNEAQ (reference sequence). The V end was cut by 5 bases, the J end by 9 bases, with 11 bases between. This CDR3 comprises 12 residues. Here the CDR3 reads CASSTEFLEQFF. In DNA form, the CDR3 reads TGTGCCAGCAGCACAGAGTTCCTTGAGCAGTTCTTC.